The 11 T cell receptor beta chains listed next were all sequenced from one sample in a study of cytomegalovirus exposure and HLA in healthy donors. Vbeta (60) and Jbeta (13) primers were used in the PCR. The protocol was immunoSEQ multiplex PCR, while the TCRdb copy is restricted to in-frame clones and leaves out a portion. The data show approximately 100,000 clones, approximately 76% seen once. Sequencing used PBMCs. The source of these receptors is a woman aged 45 to 65 in good health and CMV-seropositive.

V is TRBV27 and J is TRBJ2-1, with TRBD2 matching 16 bases. V trimming: 7 bases; J trimming: 10 bases; junction bases outside the gene matches: 7. The germline gives CDR1 MNHEY, CDR2 SMNVEV (reference sequence). The CDR3 is made up of 15 amino acids. The DNA of the CDR3 is TGTGCCAGCACCCCCGGGACTAGCGGGAGGGAAGAGCAGTTCTTC. Its translation is CASTPGTSGREEQFF.

The CDR3 protein is CASSLQLAGEFGTQYF. The CDR3 nucleotides read TGCGCCAGCAGCTTGCAACTAGCGGGAGAGTTTGGGACGCAGTATTTT. The chain links TRBV5-1 to TRBJ2-3; TRBD2 matches at 11 bases. There are 16 residues in the CDR3. Germline V lookup: CDR1 SGHRS, CDR2 YFSETQ. V lost 1 base, J lost 9 bases, and 10 bases stayed unmatched.

The chain links TRBV7-2 to TRBJ2-2; 8 bases are shared with TRBD2. This CDR3 is 16 amino acids long. Germline assignment: CDR1 SGHTA and CDR2 FQGNSA. V lost 7 bases to trimming and J lost 1 base; unmatched junction nucleotides: 8. In DNA, the CDR3 is TGTGCCAGCACCCCCCGGGGGGGGATGAACACCGGGGAGCTGTTTTTT. Translating gives CASTPRGGMNTGELFF.

V usage is TRBV11-2 and J usage is TRBJ2-1, with D possibly being TRBD1 (5 bases). Trimming shortened V by 1 base and J by 7 bases, and 11 bases separated the two germline ends. The CDR3 is 14 residues long. CDR1 and CDR2 (germline): SGHAT, FQNNGV. CDR3 DNA sequence: TGTGCCAGCAGCTTAGGGGGCAACCAAAATGAGCAGTTCTTC. Translating it yields CASSLGGNQNEQFF.

The chain couples TRBV14 to TRBJ1-2; possible D gene TRBD1, 6 bases. V lost 10 bases, J lost 8 bases, and 11 bases lay in between. From germline, CDR1 is SGHDN and CDR2 FVKESK. The CDR3 contains 10 residues. CDR3: CAKQGYGYTF. The CDR3 DNA follows: TGTGCCAAGCAGGGGTACGGCTACACCTTC. Full variable domain (missing parts from reference TRBV14 and TRBJ1-2): EAGVTQFPSHSVIEKGQTVTLRCDPISGHDNLYWYRRVMGKEIKFLLHFVKESKQDESGMPNNRFLAERTGGTYSTLKVQPAELEDSGVYFCAKQGYGYTFGSGTRLTVV.

The chain employs TRBV4-1 and TRBJ2-1, with D hard to call. Looked up from germline, CDR1 is MGHRA and CDR2 is YSYEKL. V lost 2 bases and J lost 5, with 22 bases in between. The CDR3 totals 18 residues. The CDR3 region is CASSQPPLLRRVNNEQFF. The CDR3 DNA reads TGCGCCAGCAGCCAACCCCCACTACTCCGGCGTGTCAACAATGAGCAGTTCTTC.

The gene calls are TRBV19 and TRBJ1-2; D may be TRBD1 (5 bases). CDR3 length: 14 amino acids. V was clipped by 4 bases and J by 5 bases, with 14 bases between them. Germline CDR1 is LNHDA and CDR2 is SQIVND (reference sequence). This CDR3 is CASSSMQGLYGYTF. For the CDR3, the DNA is TGTGCCAGTAGTAGCATGCAGGGACTATATGGCTACACCTTC.

The chain links TRBV6-1 to TRBJ2-2; D might be TRBD1 (6 bases). Germline CDR1 reads MNHNS; CDR2 reads SASEGT. The CDR3 runs 15 residues. V lost 3 bases, J lost 4 bases, and 12 bases lay in between. The CDR3 here is CASSDSSRGTGELFF. Written as DNA, the CDR3 is TGTGCCAGCAGTGACTCCTCCAGGGGCACCGGGGAGCTGTTTTTT.

A word on this clone: At one of its ends the junction is not consistent with the germline gene, which may arise from a read error. This chain uses TRBV2 with TRBJ2-1; D is possibly TRBD1 (6 bases). The CDR3 has 11 residues. Germline CDR1 SNHLY, CDR2 FYNNEI. Here the CDR3 DNA reads TGTGCCAGCAGTTTAGGACAGTCTCGGCTCTTC. This gives the protein CASSLGQSRLF.

This chain connects TRBV9 to TRBJ1-1; TRBD1 matches at 10 bases. The ends lost 4 bases at V and 6 bases at J; junction bases unmatched: 9. The germline gives CDR1 SGDLS, CDR2 YYNGEE. This CDR3 is 15 amino acids long. CDR3 amino acids: CASSPGTGVISEAFF. DNA of the CDR3: TGTGCCAGCAGCCCCGGGACAGGGGTGATTTCTGAAGCTTTCTTT.

This clone was seen more than once but under ten times. V and J are TRBV6-5 and TRBJ2-4; D gene ambiguous. V was cut by 4 bases and J by 4 bases, with 11 bases left in between. The CDR3 loop spans 14 amino acids. The germline V gene encodes CDR1 MNHEY and CDR2 SVGAGI. CDR3 DNA: TGTGCCAGCAGTTCGGCGGCGCCGAAAAACATTCAGTACTTC. It yields the protein CASSSAAPKNIQYF.